This TCR beta chain was identified during a study of shared clonotypes between healthy human individuals. Whole-study findings and limits: Lower generation probabilities were found for non-shared clonotypes than for those shared by all four donors. Generally, naive subsets (rather than memory subsets) showed larger estimated richness.

Concerning this clone: What it binds is not known.

Subsets obtained from CD4+ cells comprised CD45RA+ naive and CD45RA-negative memory cells. This CDR3 contains 12 residues. Germline assignment: CDR1 MDHEN and CDR2 SYDVKM. The ends were cut back, 11 bases at V and 6 bases at J, with 16 bases in the middle. Repertoires were generated with immunoSEQ multiplex PCR, while TCRdb's copy carries only in-frame clones and drops some. The sample includes hundreds of thousands of clones, roughly 73% of them seen just once. The TCR sequence derives from a woman in her 30s in good health. The V gene is TRBV28, the J gene TRBJ1-2, with unresolved D. The sample comprised memory CD4+ T cells sorted from blood. Subset here: CD45RA-negative fraction. This CDR3 reads CACRVGADGYTF. The CDR3 nucleotides are TGTGCCTGTCGAGTGGGTGCCGATGGCTACACCTTC.